This T cell receptor (beta chain) came from a study of T cell responses to AZD1222 COVID-19 vaccine. Across the whole study: Second doses that came at about 4 or about 12 weeks were put together. Study-level results: Clonal diversity was possibly underestimated, and white British individuals and females predominated among donors.

Libraries were prepared by immunoSEQ multiplex PCR; TCRdb keeps only in-frame clonotypes and omits some of them. The data hold fewer than 95,000 clones, with around 87% observed a single time. Notes on this clone: Its specificity is not known.

CDR1 is SGHDT, CDR2 YYEEEE, per germline. Trimming shortened V by 1 base and J by 1 base, and 12 bases separated the two germline ends. The CDR3 length is 15 residues. The sequencing here drew on peripheral blood, taken on day 0 of AZD1222 vaccination. This chain joins TRBV5-6 and TRBJ2-7, with D uncertain. This clonotype was sampled from an adult in good health. DNA of the CDR3: TGTGCCAGCAGCTTGATTGCGATAGCTTCCTACGAGCAGTACTTC. Translation gives CASSLIAIASYEQYF.